This T cell receptor (beta chain) was sequenced during a study of T cells after yellow fever vaccination. Study information: Fractions containing few cells were prepared with SMART-Seq v4 Ultra Low Input.

The trim removed 3 bases at V and 1 base at J, leaving 6 bases unmatched. Germline V gene lookup returns CDR1 DFQATT and CDR2 SNEGSKA (reference sequence). The CDR3 sequence is 15 residues long. TCRdb independently ran MiXCR on the 5' RACE reads; one entry per CDR3 protein. The repertoire holds about 510,000 distinct CDR3 sequences, with about a fifth as singletons. The table lists this clonotype with many counts. This clonotype originated in a young man who received the YFV17D yellow fever vaccine. The rearrangement links TRBV20-1 to TRBJ2-3, with TRBD2 identical over 8 bases. Sequencing was performed on PBMCs, taken roughly 23 days after the first yellow fever vaccination. Here the CDR3 DNA reads TGCAGTGCTAGCCCCGGGGGGGCGGGCACAGATACGCAGTATTTT. This encodes CSASPGGAGTDTQYF.